This entry lists 12 T cell receptor beta chains sequenced from one sample in a study of type 1 and type 2 diabetes patients. PCR was run on genomic DNA. The TCR beta CDR3 region was amplified using 30 forward and 13 reverse primers. TCRdb redid the calling of the multiplex PCR reads with MiXCR, one entry per CDR3 protein. There are 250,000 or so distinct CDR3 sequences in the sample; roughly 44% occur only once, and about 13% lies in the top ten. Sequencing was performed on peripheral blood mononuclear cells (PBMCs). Every receptor here comes from a man between 18 and 29 years old with type 2 diabetes.

Turning to this clonotype: Mismatch with germline at one junction end may stem from a read error. The chain joins TRBV7-2 to TRBJ2-5; D is perhaps TRBD2 (6 bases). The CDR3 extends over 17 amino acids. The V gene's germline CDR1 is SGHTA and CDR2 FQGNSA. The CDR3 loop reads CANSLGPGTGGDETQYF. The CDR3 nucleotides are TGTGCCAACAGCTTGGGTCCCGGGACTGGAGGAGATGAGACCCAGTACTTC.

V gene TRBV29-1 combines with J gene TRBJ1-2; D uncertain. V lost 0 bases, J lost 7 bases, and 15 bases lay in between. The V gene's germline CDR1 is SQVTM and CDR2 ANQGSEA. This CDR3 region has 14 residues. CDR3 DNA sequence: TGCAGCGTTGAAGATCGGAGGCTGGGCGGTGGCTACACCTTC. Protein: CSVEDRRLGGGYTF.

This clonotype occurred a few times. The CDR3 loop is CSAWTGENYGYTF. In DNA, the CDR3 is TGCAGTGCTTGGACAGGCGAGAACTATGGCTACACCTTC. The chain joins TRBV20-1 to TRBJ1-2; 7 positions agree with TRBD1. Germline CDR1 reads DFQATT; CDR2 reads SNEGSKA (reference sequence). The CDR3 sequence is 13 residues long. V lost 5 bases and J lost 2; bases outside the gene matches: 5.

The V and J genes are TRBV27 and TRBJ1-1; TRBD1 is a possible D gene (5 bases). V dropped 5 bases and J dropped 0 bases, with 16 bases sitting between them. The CDR3 spans 16 residues. Germline V gives CDR1 MNHEY, CDR2 SMNVEV (reference sequence). The CDR3 here is CASSAPGGGMNTEAFF. The DNA for the CDR3 is TGTGCCAGCAGTGCACCCGGCGGGGGGATGAACACTGAAGCTTTCTTT.

This clonotype was observed a single time. V and J are TRBV10-3 and TRBJ2-3; unclear D gene. The V and J ends lost 0 bases and 4 bases respectively, with 5 bases between them. Germline V gene sequence: CDR1 ENHRY, CDR2 SYGVKD. The CDR3 totals 13 residues. CDR3 in amino acids: CAISESMADTQYF. CDR3 sequence (DNA): TGTGCCATCAGTGAGTCGATGGCAGATACGCAGTATTTT.

This clonotype was counted a few times. The chain employs TRBV20-1 and TRBJ2-7; D not certain. This CDR3 comprises 13 residues. Trimming pared 2 bases from V and 5 bases from J, leaving 13 bases between. Germline CDR1 reads DFQATT; CDR2 reads SNEGSKA (reference sequence). The CDR3 protein is CSARSSSLHEQYF. The CDR3 DNA sequence: TGCAGTGCTAGATCTAGTTCTCTCCACGAGCAGTACTTC.

This clonotype has a handful of counts. The rearrangement uses TRBV30 and TRBJ2-5; no clear D gene. The DNA matches TRBJ2-1 better at its end, which makes the J call doubtful. This CDR3 contains 14 residues. Germline V lookup: CDR1 GTSNPN, CDR2 SVGIG (reference sequence). The CDR3 loop reads CACQTGRIYNEQFF. For the CDR3, the DNA is TGTGCCTGCCAAACCGGACGGATATACAATGAGCAGTTCTTC.

The V and J genes are TRBV7-9 and TRBJ2-7; 10 nucleotides align to TRBD2. Matching the DNA end better, TRBJ2-5 makes the J call doubtful. The germline V gene encodes CDR1 SEHNR and CDR2 FQNEAQ (reference sequence). This CDR3 is 16 amino acids long. CDR3 sequence (DNA): TGTGCCAGCAGCTTTTGGGTTAGCGGGGGGCAAGAGACCCAGTACTTC. It encodes CASSFWVSGGQETQYF.

This clonotype was detected a few times. This chain connects TRBV10-1 to TRBJ2-7; 7 positions match TRBD1. The V gene's germline CDR1 is WNHNN and CDR2 SYGVQD (reference sequence). Losses at the gene ends were 7 bases for V and 6 bases for J; bases not matched to a gene: 9. This CDR3 region has 13 residues. CDR3 residues: CASTDRVGLEQYF. CDR3 sequence (DNA): TGCGCCAGCACCGACAGGGTAGGCCTCGAGCAGTACTTC.

In regard to this clonotype: One end of the junction varies from germline; a read error may be responsible. V gene TRBV19 combines with J gene TRBJ1-6, with 9 bases matching TRBD1. The CDR3 sequence is 13 residues long. The germline V gene has CDR1 LNHDA and CDR2 SQIVND (reference sequence). CDR3 coding DNA: TGTACCAGTGACAGGGGGAATAATTCACCCCTCCACTTT. It is translated as CTSDRGNNSPLHF.

V usage is TRBV20-1 and J usage is TRBJ2-5; D gene unclear. Germline lookup yields CDR1 DFQATT and CDR2 SNEGSKA (reference sequence). The CDR3 runs to 14 residues. V lost 6 bases and J 4 bases, leaving 18 bases between the germline ends. Here the CDR3 DNA reads TGCAGTGCGACTCCGCAGGATCCGAGAGAGACCCAGTACTTC. It is translated as CSATPQDPRETQYF.

This clonotype was picked up one time. The chain uses TRBV28 and TRBJ1-6; 9 bases match TRBD1. In germline, CDR1 is MDHEN, CDR2 SYDVKM. The CDR3 contains 15 residues. The V gene end was trimmed by 4 bases and the J gene end by 8 bases; junction bases not matched to a gene: 6. CDR3 loop: CASSSRTGDHSPLHF. The DNA for the CDR3 is TGTGCCAGCAGTTCCCGGACAGGGGACCATTCACCCCTCCACTTT.